The 5 T cell receptor beta chains listed next were all sequenced from one sample in a study of shared clonotypes between healthy human individuals. Naive-designated CD8 cells lacked CD45RO, were positively enriched for CCR7, and omitted terminally differentiated effector memory CD45RA+ cells. Produced via immunoSEQ multiplex PCR; TCRdb's table is partial and in-frame only. Found here are hundreds of thousands of clones, 90% to 95% of them singletons; the top ten hold less than 25%. Sequenced sample: naive CD8+ T cells sorted from blood. These receptors all come from a man younger than 45 in good health.

This rearrangement joins TRBV7-9 to TRBJ1-5, with 8 bases aligning to TRBD1. The germline CDR1 and CDR2 sequences are SEHNR and FQNEAQ (reference sequence). The ends lost 1 base at V and 2 bases at J; junction bases unmatched: 4. The CDR3 length is 16 residues. In nucleotides, the CDR3 is TGTGCCAGCAGCTTAGGCCGACAGGGGCGCAATCAGCCCCAGCATTTT. Protein sequence: CASSLGRQGRNQPQHF.

The chain carries TRBV6-5 and TRBJ2-5, with D perhaps TRBD1 (6 bases). The CDR3 is 12 residues long. Trimming shortened V by 9 bases and J by 5 bases, and 13 bases separated the two germline ends. CDR1 and CDR2 (germline): MNHEY, SVGAGI. CDR3 region: CASTGSEETQYF. CDR3 in DNA: TGTGCCAGTACAGGGTCTGAGGAGACCCAGTACTTC.

This rearrangement joins TRBV11-2 to TRBJ2-5, with 12 bases fitting TRBD1. This CDR3 comprises 16 residues. Per germline, CDR1 SGHAT and CDR2 FQNNGV. Unmatched junction bases numbered 3, after V lost 1 base and J lost 3 bases. CDR3 sequence reads: CASSLGGTGGEETQYF. CDR3 nucleotides: TGTGCCAGCAGCTTAGGGGGGACAGGGGGCGAAGAGACCCAGTACTTC.

The chain couples TRBV28 to TRBJ1-5; D is unresolved. Germline CDR1 MDHEN, CDR2 SYDVKM. There are 15 residues in the CDR3. Trimming stripped 1 base from V and 3 bases from J, with 10 bases between. In nucleotides, the CDR3 is TGTGCCAGCAGTTTATTTGACGGAAACAATCAGCCCCAGCATTTT. Its protein is CASSLFDGNNQPQHF.

Only one count was recorded for this clone. This chain uses TRBV27 with TRBJ2-7; D unclear. This CDR3 is 14 amino acids long. Trimming took 3 bases from V and 4 from J, leaving 13 bases between them. Per the germline V gene, CDR1 is MNHEY and CDR2 is SMNVEV (reference sequence). CDR3 DNA: TGTGCCAGCAGTTTTGCCCGGGTAGGATACGAGCAGTACTTC. Amino acid sequence: CASSFARVGYEQYF.